The next 20 T cell receptor beta chains were all read from a single sample in a study of OX40 agonist ivuxolimab in advanced cancers. Assay used: immunoSEQ multiplex PCR; TCRdb lists only in-frame clones, some missing. The sample includes tens of thousands of clones, around 83% of them seen just once. The sequencing used CD4+ or CD8+ T cells sorted from blood, collected in a trial of the OX40 agonist ivuxolimab. These receptors originate from an adult with an advanced solid tumor such as melanoma, head and neck, liver or kidney cancer.

This chain's CDR3 is CASSIQSTDTQYF. DNA for the CDR3: TGTGCCAGTAGTATCCAAAGCACAGATACGCAGTATTTT. This chain joins TRBV19 and TRBJ2-3; D not certain. V lost 3 bases to trimming and J lost 0 bases, with 4 bases between them. The germline V gene has CDR1 LNHDA and CDR2 SQIVND (reference sequence). The CDR3 sequence is 13 residues long.

The chain is built from TRBV6-5 and TRBJ1-1; D ambiguous. From germline, CDR1 is MNHEY and CDR2 SVGAGI. The CDR3 extends over 13 amino acids. Trimming took off 4 bases at V and 5 bases at J, with 11 bases between the two ends. CDR3 residues: CASSWTGDTEAFF. For the CDR3, the DNA is TGTGCCAGCAGTTGGACCGGGGATACTGAAGCTTTCTTT.

The chain joins TRBV6-5 to TRBJ1-2; D is uncertain. The V end lost 0 bases, the J end lost 3 bases, and 5 bases lay between the germline ends. This CDR3 spans 13 amino acids. CDR1 and CDR2 from the germline V gene are MNHEY and SVGAGI. CDR3 loop: CASSYSTYYGYTF. CDR3 in DNA: TGTGCCAGCAGTTACTCTACCTACTATGGCTACACCTTC.

V is TRBV7-6 and J is TRBJ2-4, with TRBD2 matching over 15 bases. CDR1 and CDR2 from the germline V gene are SGHVS and FNYEAQ. The CDR3 has 20 residues. Trimming took 0 bases from V and 1 from J; bases not matched to a gene: 7. CDR3 nucleotide sequence: TGTGCCAGCAGCTTAGCCCCCGGGACTAGCGGGGGGAGGGCCAAAAACATTCAGTACTTC. Its translation is CASSLAPGTSGGRAKNIQYF.

The chain combines TRBV19 with TRBJ2-2; D is perhaps TRBD1 or TRBD2 (5 bases each). V was clipped by 5 bases and J by 3 bases, with 19 bases between them. CDR3 size: 17 residues. In germline, CDR1 is LNHDA, CDR2 SQIVND (reference sequence). The CDR3 is CASSPKGARRYTGELFF. CDR3 bases: TGTGCCAGTAGTCCTAAAGGGGCTAGGAGGTACACCGGGGAGCTGTTTTTT.

The chain links TRBV11-2 to TRBJ1-2; 9 bases match TRBD1. Germline CDR1 is SGHAT and CDR2 is FQNNGV. Unmatched junction bases numbered 1, after V lost 4 bases and J lost 4 bases. CDR3 length equals 13 residues. The DNA for the CDR3 is TGTGCCAGCAGCTCACAGGGGGCCTATGGCTACACCTTC. Encoded protein: CASSSQGAYGYTF.

The chain carries TRBV27 and TRBJ1-3, with 7 positions matching TRBD1. The CDR3 runs 17 residues. V lost 7 bases and J lost 0; bases outside the gene matches: 12. Germline values: CDR1 MNHEY, CDR2 SMNVEV (reference sequence). CDR3 sequence: CASKPGQEKISGNTIYF. CDR3 nucleotide sequence: TGTGCCAGCAAACCCGGACAGGAAAAAATCTCTGGAAACACCATATATTTT.

The genes are TRBV5-4 and TRBJ2-1; D possibly matches TRBD1 or TRBD2 (5 bases each). Trimming took 4 bases from V and 8 from J, leaving 10 bases between them. The germline V gene has CDR1 SGHNT and CDR2 YYREEE (reference sequence). This CDR3 has 12 amino acids. The CDR3 bases are TGTGCCAGCAGCGGGGACGTTCATGAGCAGTTCTTC. Its protein product is CASSGDVHEQFF.

V usage is TRBV18 and J usage is TRBJ2-1; TRBD2 matches 14 bases. V shed 2 bases, J shed 7 bases, and the junction held 13 bases outside the gene matches. Germline V gives CDR1 KGHSH, CDR2 LQKENI. This CDR3 is 19 amino acids long. The chain's CDR3 is CASSPASGTSGSYGNEQFF. In nucleotides, the CDR3 is TGTGCCAGCTCACCAGCGAGTGGGACTAGCGGGAGTTATGGGAATGAGCAGTTCTTC. Full variable domain (remainder filled in from reference TRBV18 and TRBJ2-1): NAGVMQNPRHLVRRRGQEARLRCSPMKGHSHVYWYRQLPEEGLKFMVYLQKENIIDESGMPKERFSAEFPKEGPSILRIQQVVRGDSAAYFCASSPASGTSGSYGNEQFFGPGTRLTVL.

The rearrangement uses TRBV7-2 and TRBJ2-7, with D uncertain. CDR3 length: 16 residues. The V end lost 5 bases, the J end lost 0 bases, and 17 bases lay between the germline ends. The V gene's germline CDR1 is SGHTA and CDR2 FQGNSA. CDR3 coding DNA: TGTGCCAGCAGCACTGCCCACACATTTCCCTCCTACGAGCAGTACTTC. Encoded protein: CASSTAHTFPSYEQYF.

V and J are TRBV6-5 and TRBJ1-2; TRBD1 is a possible D gene (5 bases). V shed 0 bases and J shed 7 bases, with 15 bases lying between them. The CDR3 spans 15 residues. Germline values: CDR1 MNHEY, CDR2 SVGAGI. The CDR3 region is CASSYSARGPAGYTF. CDR3 bases: TGTGCCAGCAGTTACTCGGCTAGGGGCCCCGCTGGCTACACCTTC.

Only a few counts were recorded for this clone. The rearrangement joins TRBV5-6 to TRBJ1-2; 7 positions match TRBD1. CDR3 size: 15 residues. The V segment lost 2 bases and the J segment 4 bases; nucleotides outside the gene matches: 8. Per the germline V gene, CDR1 is SGHDT and CDR2 is YYEEEE. The CDR3 reads CASSFGGGEGYGYTF. The CDR3 nucleotides read TGTGCCAGCAGCTTCGGAGGGGGCGAGGGCTATGGCTACACCTTC.

This clone has a single count. The V gene is TRBV4-2, the J gene TRBJ2-3; D is unclear. There are 14 residues in the CDR3. V lost 1 base, J lost 6 bases, and 11 bases lay in between. CDR1 is LGHNA and CDR2 is YNFKEQ in the germline V gene. CDR3 nucleotides: TGTGCCAGCAGCCAAGTTGACACGGGTGATACGCAGTATTTT. This codes for CASSQVDTGDTQYF.

This clone has a single count. This sample includes further DNA sequences coding for the same CDR3. V and J are TRBV14 and TRBJ1-1; D is unresolved. There are 13 residues in the CDR3. The V and J ends lost 4 bases and 11 bases respectively, with 17 bases between them. Germline-derived CDR1 and CDR2 are SGHDN and FVKESK. The CDR3, as DNA: TGTGCCAGCAGCCTCACTGCAGCCTCCTCGGCTTTCTTT. Protein product: CASSLTAASSAFF.

The J gene is TRBJ2-1, the V gene TRBV5-6, with unresolved D. The CDR3 runs to 12 residues. The V end was cut by 1 base, the J end by 7 bases, with 6 bases between. Germline assignment: CDR1 SGHDT and CDR2 YYEEEE. The CDR3 protein is CASSLSGNEQFF. The CDR3 nucleotides are TGTGCCAGCAGCTTGAGTGGAAATGAGCAGTTCTTC.

V usage is TRBV9 and J usage is TRBJ2-2; D unclear. CDR1 is SGDLS, CDR2 YYNGEE, per germline. Deletions cut 3 bases from V and 6 bases from J, with 6 bases between. The CDR3 totals 12 residues. The CDR3 sequence is CASSAISGELFF. CDR3 nucleotides: TGTGCCAGCAGCGCCATATCCGGGGAGCTGTTTTTT.

The rearrangement links TRBV6-6 to TRBJ2-7, with D possibly matching TRBD1 (5 bases). Trimming pared 0 bases from V and 3 bases from J, leaving 9 bases between. The length of the CDR3 is 14 residues. CDR1 MNHNY and CDR2 SVGAGI come from the germline V gene (reference sequence). CDR3 protein: CASSYSRTNYEQYF. Written as DNA, the CDR3 is TGTGCCAGCAGTTACTCGAGGACAAACTACGAGCAGTACTTC.

This chain joins TRBV5-1 and TRBJ2-1; a weak D match, TRBD2 (6 bases). This CDR3 has 14 amino acids. Trimming took off 1 base at V and 4 bases at J, with 9 bases between the two ends. Germline CDR1 and CDR2: SGHRS and YFSETQ. The CDR3 sequence: CASSLYSGYNEQFF. For the CDR3, the DNA is TGCGCCAGCAGCTTGTATAGCGGTTACAATGAGCAGTTCTTC.

CDR3 amino acids: CSVTGVANYGYTF. CDR3 nucleotides: TGCAGCGTGACAGGGGTTGCTAACTATGGCTACACCTTC. The chain couples TRBV29-1 to TRBJ1-2; the match to TRBD1 covers 8 bases. Germline assignment: CDR1 SQVTM and CDR2 ANQGSEA. There are 13 residues in the CDR3. V was pared by 6 bases and J by 0 bases, with 3 bases of the junction left unmatched.

This clone is a singleton in its sample. The J gene is TRBJ1-1, the V gene TRBV19, with D tentatively TRBD1 (5 bases). V was clipped by 10 bases and J by 0 bases, with 12 bases between them. The CDR3 extends over 13 amino acids. Per the germline V gene, CDR1 is LNHDA and CDR2 is SQIVND (reference sequence). The chain's CDR3 is CATVGEMNTEAFF. CDR3 DNA: TGTGCCACCGTAGGGGAGATGAACACTGAAGCTTTCTTT.